This T cell receptor (beta chain) came from a study of T cell changes during pregnancy in multiple sclerosis. Clones were sequenced by immunoSEQ multiplex PCR, and TCRdb holds only the in-frame ones, with some missing. There are 28,000 or so clones in the sample; 89% occur only once, and 0.8% lies in the top ten. The CDR3 sequence is 16 residues long. V shed 5 bases and J shed 8 bases, with 19 bases lying between them. Germline CDR1 SGHTA, CDR2 FQGNSA. This receptor was taken from a female donor with multiple sclerosis, enrolled in a pregnancy study. The chain employs TRBV7-2 and TRBJ1-6; D possibly corresponds to TRBD1 (6 bases). This specimen consisted of CD4+ T cells from peripheral blood mononuclear cells, obtained in the second trimester of pregnancy. CDR3 nucleotides: TGTGCCAGCAGCCCATCACAGGGAGGGGGTTATTCACCCCTCCACTTT. This translates into CASSPSQGGGYSPLHF.